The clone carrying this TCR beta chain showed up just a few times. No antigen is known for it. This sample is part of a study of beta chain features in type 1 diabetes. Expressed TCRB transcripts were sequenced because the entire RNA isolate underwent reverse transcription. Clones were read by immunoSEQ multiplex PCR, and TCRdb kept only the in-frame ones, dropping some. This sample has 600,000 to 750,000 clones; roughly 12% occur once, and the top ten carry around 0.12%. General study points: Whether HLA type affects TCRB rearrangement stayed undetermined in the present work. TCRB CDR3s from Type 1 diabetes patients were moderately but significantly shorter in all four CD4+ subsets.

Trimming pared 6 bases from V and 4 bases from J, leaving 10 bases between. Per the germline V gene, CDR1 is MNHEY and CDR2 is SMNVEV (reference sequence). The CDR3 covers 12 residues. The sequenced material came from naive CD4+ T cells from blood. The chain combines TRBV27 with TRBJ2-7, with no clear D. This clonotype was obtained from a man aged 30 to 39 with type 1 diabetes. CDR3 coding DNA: TGTGCCAGCAGGGGGTTACCTTACGAGCAGTACTTC. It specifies CASRGLPYEQYF.